This TCR beta chain was identified during a study of long-term antiretroviral therapy in people with HIV (dated by TCRdb to between 2021 and 2024). Regarding the study in general: Collection of the earliest samples took place about a decade ahead of the 2015 WHO recommendation for immediate ART, at a time when ART was typically delayed until CD4 counts fell. No cross-contamination during QIAcube processing was shown when test extractions of a monoclonal T-cell line were performed alongside some 33 polyclonal samples. A total of under 250 cryopreserved PBMC samples came from 30 adults with confirmed HIV infection and were collected serially over a mean of approximately six years (range 1-12). Whether ART initiation and durable HIV suppression were associated with changes in peripheral blood TRB repertoire composition and diversity was tested in a retrospective serial study. Among the approximately 30 participants with HIV, over nine were female.

The immunoSEQ hsTCRB v3.0 assay was used at survey level resolution to sequence the TRB variable region. A depth of about 40,000-50,000 T-cell genomes per sample was targeted for TRB sequencing. TRB libraries were pooled and sequenced on an Illumina MiSeq using a v3 150-cycle kit. Under the source paper's analysis protocol: Repertoire analysis ran in R within a reproducible Nextflow workflow covering QC, data transformation and analysis. LymphoSeq2, an R package for AIRR-Seq data exploration, was used to implement custom analyses. After excluding a handful of samples that yielded fewer than 5000 total TRB sequences, roughly 190 HIV repertoires remained for analysis. Among the 180 or so HIV repertoires that were kept, under 60 were collected before ART initiation and more than 120 were collected after ART initiation. Repertoires were downsampled to 5000 TRB nucleotide sequences, with summary statistics averaged over 100 downsampling iterations. The analysis kept only TRB sequences whose CDR3 regions were at least seven amino acids long. A Shannon entropy-derived clonality score and the Gini coefficient were used to measure diversity. In the repertoire networks, any two of the top 5000 CDR3 amino acid sequences were linked whenever the two sequences differed by an edit distance of one. GLIPH2 predicted antigen specificity groups and MHC restriction for TRB CDR3 amino acid sequences. Known CMV, EBV, HIV or tissue antigen associations were flagged by matching CDR3 amino acid sequences against VDJdb and McPAS-TCR. Pre-ART, post-ART and control groups were compared with Wilcoxon signed-rank tests and Holm-Bonferroni correction. The table comes from immuneACCESS by way of TCRdb, which keeps in-frame sequences with V and J called. Part of the clones is missing from these tables; in studies checked, under half for an unresolved V gene and the rest for unknown reasons. V, J and clone size derive from that table, while D and trimming were established from the DNA sequence. Recorded for this sample are approximately 21,000 clones; more than 65% of them occurred a single time. Of the sample, less than 6% falls within the top ten clones.

The study at large found these results: Because PBMC availability was limited, only the TCR beta chain was sequenced, with no alpha chain pairing. A significant increase in TRB diversity was found to be associated with ART initiation, although TRB diversity was observed to remain significantly below that of transplant donor controls even after long-term ART. Inferences about post-ART repertoire changes were limited because no data were available on ART adherence, viral resistance or therapy changes. The samples span the years 2004 to 2017, and the ART regimens used at that time may not be as effective as current regimens. Because pre-ART samples had limited cell numbers, profiling was done on unsorted PBMC rather than on sorted CD4+ and CD8+ T cells. Expanded TRB clones identified before ART initiation dominated the repertoire across all time points, though the dominance fluctuated and decreased in many PLHIV after ART. Narrower CDR3 length ranges were observed in HIV repertoires than in controls, and an antigen-experienced repertoire with only a slight naive shift after ART was suggested by the network structure.

Regarding this clone: Its antigen target is currently unknown. No quality values exist for individual bases; no much larger clone is one base distant.

V sheds 0 bases and J sheds 3 bases, leaving 9 bases between their ends. From a lookup of the germline V gene (reference sequence), CDR1 and CDR2 are MNHEY and SMNVEV. Measured from the cysteine to the phenylalanine, the CDR3 is 16 residues long. Here the CDR3 DNA is all that survives: 48 bases in frame from base 1. Participants were included only if at least one PBMC sample before ART initiation and at least two post-ART samples were available. All participants with HIV were treated in the United States of America. Before DNA extraction, cryopreserved samples of about 1-10 million PBMC were thawed and washed. At the time of the earliest PBMC sample, participants with HIV were aged between about 20 and 55 years. PBMC samples from each participant spanned 1-4 timepoints before ART initiation and 2-8 timepoints after ART initiation, with a median of 7 samples. Serial HIV viral load, CD4+ T-cell count, ART history and demographic data were obtained for every participant. Genomic DNA was extracted from unsorted PBMC with a Qiagen kit on a QIAcube, with processing performed in batches of 12 samples.

The material sequenced was unsorted PBMCs, taken 0.3 years after starting antiretroviral therapy. This TCR came from a man aged 50 or older with HIV. The chain was built from TRBV27 and TRBJ1-6; 5 matching bases give a weak D call of TRBD1. CDR3 region: CASSLSGTFYNSPLHF. Here is the DNA: TGTGCCAGCAGTTTATCGGGGACCTTCTATAATTCACCCCTCCACTTT.